The following is a TCR beta chain sequence with its context. Its antigen is unidentified. The data were taken from a study of cytomegalovirus exposure and HLA in healthy donors. About the research overall: As released early, the data held 70 million to 95 million unique TCRs from HLA-typed donors.

General observations from the study: Association with HLA alleles at 0.05 false discovery rate was found for 16,951 TCR beta sequences in a later analysis. TCR beta V segments were, for the most part, productive about 87% or about 30% of the time in an earlier analysis. A later analysis reportedly found that, within productive TCRs, an Asian-associated ancestry cluster had fewer N-insertions than the mean observed across the approximately 700 donors.

Primers included in the PCR were 60 Vbeta and 13 Jbeta primers. The protocol was immunoSEQ multiplex PCR, while the TCRdb copy is restricted to in-frame clones and leaves out a portion. The sample holds some 220,000 clones, 77% seen once. CDR1 is SGHAT, CDR2 FQNNGV, per germline. Deletions cut 2 bases from V and 5 bases from J, with 12 bases between. There are 14 residues in the CDR3. The rearrangement links TRBV11-2 to TRBJ2-5; D ambiguous. Sequenced: PBMCs. The receptor was isolated from a woman in her sixties in good health and CMV-seropositive. This CDR3 is CASSLTNSGETQYF. DNA of the CDR3: TGTGCCAGCAGCTTAACGAACAGTGGGGAGACCCAGTACTTC.